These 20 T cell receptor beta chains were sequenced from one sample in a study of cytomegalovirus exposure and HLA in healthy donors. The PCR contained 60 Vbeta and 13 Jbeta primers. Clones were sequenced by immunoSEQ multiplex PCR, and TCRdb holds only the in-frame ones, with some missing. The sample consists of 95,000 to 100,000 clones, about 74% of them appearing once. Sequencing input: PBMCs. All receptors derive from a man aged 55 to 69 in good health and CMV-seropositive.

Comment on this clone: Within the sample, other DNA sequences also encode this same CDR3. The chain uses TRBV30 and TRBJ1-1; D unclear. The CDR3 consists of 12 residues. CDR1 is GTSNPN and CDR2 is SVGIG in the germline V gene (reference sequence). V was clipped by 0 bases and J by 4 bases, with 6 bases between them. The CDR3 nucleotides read TGTGCCTGGAGTGTAAGAGGCACTGAAGCTTTCTTT. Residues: CAWSVRGTEAFF.

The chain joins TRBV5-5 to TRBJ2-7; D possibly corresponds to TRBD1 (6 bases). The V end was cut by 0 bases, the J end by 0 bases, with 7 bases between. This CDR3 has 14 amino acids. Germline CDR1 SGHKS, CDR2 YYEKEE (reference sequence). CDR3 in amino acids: CASSLEDSSYEQYF. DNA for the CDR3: TGTGCCAGCAGCTTGGAGGACAGCTCCTACGAGCAGTACTTC.

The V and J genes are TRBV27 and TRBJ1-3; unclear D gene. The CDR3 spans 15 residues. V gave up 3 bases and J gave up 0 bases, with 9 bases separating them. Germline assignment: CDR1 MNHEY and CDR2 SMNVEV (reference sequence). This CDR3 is CASSFSGSSGNTIYF. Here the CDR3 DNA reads TGTGCCAGCAGTTTCTCAGGTAGCTCTGGAAACACCATATATTTT.

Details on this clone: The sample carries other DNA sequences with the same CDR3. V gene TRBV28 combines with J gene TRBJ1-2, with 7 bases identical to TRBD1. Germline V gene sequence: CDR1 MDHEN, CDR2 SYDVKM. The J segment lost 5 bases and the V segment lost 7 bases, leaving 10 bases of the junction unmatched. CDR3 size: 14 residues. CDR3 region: CASNRQGQDYGYTF. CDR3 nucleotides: TGTGCCAGCAATCGACAGGGACAAGATTATGGCTACACCTTC.

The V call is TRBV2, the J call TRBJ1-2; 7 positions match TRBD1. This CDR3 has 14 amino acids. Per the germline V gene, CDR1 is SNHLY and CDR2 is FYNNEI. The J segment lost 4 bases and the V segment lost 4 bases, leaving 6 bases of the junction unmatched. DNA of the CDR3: TGTGCCAGCAGTGGGTTGACAGGGTCCTATGGCTACACCTTC. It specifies CASSGLTGSYGYTF.

In nucleotides, the CDR3 is TGTGCCAGCTCACCTTTGGCTAGCGGACAAGAGACCCAGTACTTC. Translation gives CASSPLASGQETQYF. V is TRBV18 and J is TRBJ2-5; TRBD2 matches 7 bases. There are 15 residues in the CDR3. Trimming cost V 3 bases and J 2 bases; bases outside gene matches: 6. Looked up from germline, CDR1 is KGHSH and CDR2 is LQKENI.

The CDR3 region is CASSERLSYNSPLHF. The CDR3 DNA sequence: TGTGCCAGCAGTGAAAGACTCTCCTATAATTCACCCCTCCACTTT. This chain uses TRBV2 with TRBJ1-6, with unresolved D. Germline CDR1 SNHLY, CDR2 FYNNEI. This CDR3 is 15 amino acids long. Trimming pared 2 bases from V and 0 bases from J, leaving 5 bases between.

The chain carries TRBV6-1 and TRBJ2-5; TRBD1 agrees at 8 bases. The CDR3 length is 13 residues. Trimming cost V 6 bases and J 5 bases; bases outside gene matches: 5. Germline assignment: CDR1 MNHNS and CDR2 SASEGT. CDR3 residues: CASRETGVETQYF. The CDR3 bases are TGTGCCAGCAGGGAGACAGGGGTGGAGACCCAGTACTTC.

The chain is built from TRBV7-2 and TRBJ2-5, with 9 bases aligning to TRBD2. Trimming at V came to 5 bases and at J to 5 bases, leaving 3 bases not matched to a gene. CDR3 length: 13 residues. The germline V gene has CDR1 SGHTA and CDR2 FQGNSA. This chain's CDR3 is CASSESGGETQYF. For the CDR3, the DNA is TGTGCCAGCAGCGAAAGCGGGGGGGAGACCCAGTACTTC.

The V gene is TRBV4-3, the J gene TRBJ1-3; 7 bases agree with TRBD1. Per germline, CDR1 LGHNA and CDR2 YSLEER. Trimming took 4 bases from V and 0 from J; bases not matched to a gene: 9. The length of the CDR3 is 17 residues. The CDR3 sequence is CASSPTQAGGSGNTIYF. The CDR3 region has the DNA TGCGCCAGCAGCCCGACCCAGGCAGGGGGCTCTGGAAACACCATATATTTT.

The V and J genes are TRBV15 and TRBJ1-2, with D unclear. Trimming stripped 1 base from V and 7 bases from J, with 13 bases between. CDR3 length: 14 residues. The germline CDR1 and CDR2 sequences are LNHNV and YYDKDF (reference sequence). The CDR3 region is CATSRGLDSGGYTF. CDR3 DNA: TGTGCCACCAGCAGAGGACTGGATAGTGGTGGCTACACCTTC.

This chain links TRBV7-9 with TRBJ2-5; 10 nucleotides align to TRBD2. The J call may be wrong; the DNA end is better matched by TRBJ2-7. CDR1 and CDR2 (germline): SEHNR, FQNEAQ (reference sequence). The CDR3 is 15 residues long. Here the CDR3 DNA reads TGTGCCAGCAGCTCGCCACTAGCGGGGTACTACGAGCAGTACTTC. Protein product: CASSSPLAGYYEQYF.

CDR3 DNA: TGTGCCAGCAGTTCCCGCCAGGGGAATGAAGCTTTCTTT. It is translated as CASSSRQGNEAFF. V usage is TRBV2 and J usage is TRBJ1-1; D is perhaps TRBD1 (6 bases). Germline assignment: CDR1 SNHLY and CDR2 FYNNEI. The V end was cut by 5 bases, the J end by 7 bases, with 14 bases between. The CDR3 is 13 residues long. Supplemented by reference TRBV2 and TRBJ1-1, the full variable domain reads EPEVTQTPSHQVTQMGQEVILRCVPISNHLYFYWYRQILGQKVEFLVSFYNNEISEKSEIFDDQFSVERPDGSNFTLKIRSTKLEDSAMYFCASSSRQGNEAFFGQGTRLTVV.

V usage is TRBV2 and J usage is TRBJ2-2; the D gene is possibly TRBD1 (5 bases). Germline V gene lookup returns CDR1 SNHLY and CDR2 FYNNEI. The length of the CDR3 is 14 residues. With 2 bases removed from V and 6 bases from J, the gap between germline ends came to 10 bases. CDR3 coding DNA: TGTGCCAGCAGTGAATCAGGGTGGGCCGGGGAGCTGTTTTTT. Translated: CASSESGWAGELFF. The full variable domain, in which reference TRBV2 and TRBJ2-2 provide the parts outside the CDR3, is EPEVTQTPSHQVTQMGQEVILRCVPISNHLYFYWYRQILGQKVEFLVSFYNNEISEKSEIFDDQFSVERPDGSNFTLKIRSTKLEDSAMYFCASSESGWAGELFFGEGSRLTVL.

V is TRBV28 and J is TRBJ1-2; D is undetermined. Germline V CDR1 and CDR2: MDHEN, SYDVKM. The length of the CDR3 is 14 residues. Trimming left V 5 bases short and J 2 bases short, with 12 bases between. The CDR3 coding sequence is TGTGCCAGCAGTCCCCCCCGGGAAAACTATGGCTACACCTTC. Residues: CASSPPRENYGYTF.

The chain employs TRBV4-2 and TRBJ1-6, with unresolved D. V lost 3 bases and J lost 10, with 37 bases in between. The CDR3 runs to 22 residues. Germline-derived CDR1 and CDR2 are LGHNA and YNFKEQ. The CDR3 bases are TGTGCCAGCAGCCACCCCATTCGAGGCCCTCCCGTGCCCGAGCCACTTCACTCACCCCTCCACTTT. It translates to CASSHPIRGPPVPEPLHSPLHF.

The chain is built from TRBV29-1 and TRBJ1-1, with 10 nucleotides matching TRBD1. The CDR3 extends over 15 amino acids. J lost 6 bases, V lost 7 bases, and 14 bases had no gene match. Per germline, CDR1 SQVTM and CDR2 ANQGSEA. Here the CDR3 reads CSARGGQGKRAEAFF. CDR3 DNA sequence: TGCAGCGCCCGAGGGGGACAGGGGAAAAGGGCTGAAGCTTTCTTT.

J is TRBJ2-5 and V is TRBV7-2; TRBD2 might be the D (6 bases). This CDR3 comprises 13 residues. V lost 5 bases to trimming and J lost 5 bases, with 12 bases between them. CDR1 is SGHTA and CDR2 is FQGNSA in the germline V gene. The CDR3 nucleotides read TGTGCCAGCAGCCCAGGACTACTGGAGACCCAGTACTTC. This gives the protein CASSPGLLETQYF.

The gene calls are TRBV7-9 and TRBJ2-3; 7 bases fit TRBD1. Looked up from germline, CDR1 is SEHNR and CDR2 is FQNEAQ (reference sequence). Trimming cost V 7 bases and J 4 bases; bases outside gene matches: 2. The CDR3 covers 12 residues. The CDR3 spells CASKGGADTQYF. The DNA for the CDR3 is TGTGCCAGCAAAGGGGGCGCAGATACGCAGTATTTT.

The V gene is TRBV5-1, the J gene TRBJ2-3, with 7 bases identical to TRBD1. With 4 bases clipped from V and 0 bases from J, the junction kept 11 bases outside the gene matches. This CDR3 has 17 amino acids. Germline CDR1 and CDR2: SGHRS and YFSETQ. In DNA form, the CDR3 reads TGCGCCAGCAGCGCGCCTCCACAGGGGCCAAGCACAGATACGCAGTATTTT. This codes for CASSAPPQGPSTDTQYF.